Each of the 20 T cell receptor beta chains below was sequenced from the same sample in a study of blood T cell repertoires in COVID-19. Sequencing used immunoSEQ multiplex PCR; TCRdb keeps in-frame clones, though not all of them. The profile shows about 37,000 clones, roughly 87% of them singletons. The sequenced sample was peripheral blood. The source of these receptors is a human donor in a cohort sampled during active COVID-19.

This clone has just a few counts. This chain uses TRBV4-2 with TRBJ1-3, with unresolved D. V shed 0 bases and J shed 4 bases, with 13 bases lying between them. CDR1 and CDR2 (germline): LGHNA, YNFKEQ. This CDR3 is built from 16 residues. For the CDR3, the DNA is TGTGCCAGCAGCCAAGAATCGGGCGGGAGCGGAAACACCATATATTTT. Residues: CASSQESGGSGNTIYF.

The chain couples TRBV7-2 to TRBJ2-1; 11 bases are shared with TRBD2. J lost 2 bases, V lost 4 bases, and 4 bases had no gene match. This CDR3 has 16 residues. From germline, CDR1 is SGHTA and CDR2 FQGNSA. The DNA of the CDR3 is TGTGCCAGCAGCTGGACTAGCGGGCACACCTACAATGAGCAGTTCTTC. Protein: CASSWTSGHTYNEQFF. Full variable domain (rest looked up from reference TRBV7-2 and TRBJ2-1): GAGVSQSPSNKVTEKGKDVELRCDPISGHTALYWYRQSLGQGLEFLIYFQGNSAPDKSGLPSDRFSAERTGGSVSTLTIQRTQQEDSAVYLCASSWTSGHTYNEQFFGPGTRLTVL.

The V and J genes are TRBV4-1 and TRBJ2-1, with 7 nucleotides matching TRBD2. The germline V gene encodes CDR1 MGHRA and CDR2 YSYEKL. J gave up 10 bases and V 1 base, and 13 bases lay outside the gene matches. The CDR3 totals 16 residues. The CDR3 loop is CASSQGLGGRAWEQFF. The CDR3 region has the DNA TGCGCCAGCAGCCAAGGCCTGGGGGGGAGGGCCTGGGAGCAGTTCTTC.

The V and J genes are TRBV19 and TRBJ2-3, with TRBD2 matching over 8 bases. Per germline, CDR1 LNHDA and CDR2 SQIVND (reference sequence). V shed 6 bases, J shed 3 bases, and the junction held 8 bases outside the gene matches. There are 15 residues in the CDR3. CDR3 region: CASSRSGSVTDTQYF. The DNA for the CDR3 is TGTGCCAGTAGCCGGAGCGGGAGCGTTACAGATACGCAGTATTTT.

The chain couples TRBV14 to TRBJ2-1, with D unresolved. This CDR3 contains 12 residues. Trimming pared 5 bases from V and 7 bases from J, leaving 9 bases between. Germline V gene data show CDR1 as SGHDN and CDR2 as FVKESK. The CDR3 DNA is TGTGCCAGCAGCAGCACCATAAATGAGCAGTTCTTC. Translated: CASSSTINEQFF.

The V gene is TRBV5-6, the J gene TRBJ2-3; 7 positions match TRBD2. The V segment lost 0 bases and the J segment 2 bases; nucleotides outside the gene matches: 6. The CDR3 is made up of 16 amino acids. Looked up from germline, CDR1 is SGHDT and CDR2 is YYEEEE. Here the CDR3 DNA reads TGTGCCAGCAGCTTGGGGTTAGCGGGCCTCACAGATACGCAGTATTTT. This codes for CASSLGLAGLTDTQYF. Looking up the rest from reference TRBV5-6 and TRBJ2-3 gives the full variable domain: DAGVTQSPTHLIKTRGQQVTLRCSPKSGHDTVSWYQQALGQGPQFIFQYYEEEERQRGNFPDRFSGHQFPNYSSELNVNALLLGDSALYLCASSLGLAGLTDTQYFGPGTRLTVL.

This clone occurred a few times. The chain carries TRBV28 and TRBJ1-1, with 9 bases aligning to TRBD1. CDR1 is MDHEN and CDR2 is SYDVKM in the germline V gene. CDR3 length: 15 amino acids. J gave up 6 bases and V 5 bases, and 10 bases lay outside the gene matches. In DNA form, the CDR3 reads TGTGCCAGCAGTCCCTTTACAGGGGGCGTGGCTGAAGCTTTCTTT. It yields the protein CASSPFTGGVAEAFF.

The chain is built from TRBV5-1 and TRBJ1-1; D ambiguous. The CDR3 loop spans 17 amino acids. V dropped 1 base and J dropped 2 bases, with 18 bases sitting between them. CDR1 and CDR2 from the germline V gene are SGHRS and YFSETQ. DNA of the CDR3: TGCGCCAGCAGCTTGAAGGGTCCCGGGGAGGGTAACACTGAAGCTTTCTTT. As protein: CASSLKGPGEGNTEAFF.

CDR3 sequence (DNA): TGCGCCAGCAGCCCCGAGACAGGGCCGACGGGGACCCAGTACTTC. It codes for CASSPETGPTGTQYF. V is TRBV5-1 and J is TRBJ2-5; 7 positions match TRBD1. V shed 4 bases and J 7 bases; nucleotides not matched to a gene: 13. CDR1 and CDR2 (germline): SGHRS, YFSETQ. The CDR3 spans 15 residues.

The chain recombines TRBV6-5 with TRBJ2-2, with a weak D call TRBD1 (7 bases). CDR1 is MNHEY, CDR2 SVGAGI, per germline. V was shortened by 6 bases and J by 1 base, with 12 bases between the two germline ends. CDR3 length: 15 residues. The CDR3 DNA reads as TGTGCCAGCAGGCGGGACAGAGAGAACACCGGGGAGCTGTTTTTT. Its protein product is CASRRDRENTGELFF.

The rearrangement links TRBV2 to TRBJ2-5, with D tentatively TRBD2 (7 bases). Germline V lookup: CDR1 SNHLY, CDR2 FYNNEI. This CDR3 is built from 16 residues. The ends were cut back, 0 bases at V and 5 bases at J, with 16 bases in the middle. This CDR3 is CASSEAVAGAMETQYF. The CDR3 DNA is TGTGCCAGCAGTGAAGCAGTGGCGGGGGCCATGGAGACCCAGTACTTC.

The chain combines TRBV14 with TRBJ2-1; TRBD2 agrees at 8 bases. J was trimmed by 7 bases and V by 3 bases; bases with no gene match: 8. The CDR3 is 15 residues long. CDR1 is SGHDN, CDR2 FVKESK, per germline. CDR3 in DNA: TGTGCCAGCAGCCAGCAGCTAGCGGGTCCAAATGAGCAGTTCTTC. Translating it yields CASSQQLAGPNEQFF.

The V call is TRBV18, the J call TRBJ1-1, with 9 bases that match TRBD1. Germline V gene lookup returns CDR1 KGHSH and CDR2 LQKENI. V shed 3 bases, J shed 0 bases, and the junction held 2 bases outside the gene matches. CDR3 length: 15 amino acids. The CDR3 region is CASSPGQGMNTEAFF. The CDR3 nucleotides are TGTGCCAGCTCACCGGGACAGGGTATGAACACTGAAGCTTTCTTT.

This chain joins TRBV11-3 and TRBJ2-3; 8 bases are a match to TRBD1. CDR1 and CDR2 (germline): SGHNT, YENEEA. V shed 5 bases, J shed 8 bases, and the junction held 3 bases outside the gene matches. This CDR3 comprises 12 residues. Here the CDR3 reads CASSPGQGTQYF. DNA of the CDR3: TGTGCCAGCAGCCCCGGACAGGGTACGCAGTATTTT.

V is TRBV5-5 and J is TRBJ2-3, with 11 bases aligning to TRBD2. This CDR3 comprises 16 residues. The V and J ends lost 2 bases and 4 bases, in that order; junction bases with no gene match: 6. Germline V lookup: CDR1 SGHKS, CDR2 YYEKEE (reference sequence). The chain's CDR3 is CASSFSGRAVADTQYF. DNA for the CDR3: TGTGCCAGCAGCTTTAGCGGGAGGGCCGTAGCAGATACGCAGTATTTT.

The rearrangement uses TRBV5-1 and TRBJ1-1; the D is unclear. V lost 0 bases to trimming and J lost 6 bases, with 12 bases between them. The CDR3 sequence is 14 residues long. Germline V gene sequence: CDR1 SGHRS, CDR2 YFSETQ. The CDR3 is CASSLGQAYPEAFF. The CDR3, as DNA: TGCGCCAGCAGCTTGGGTCAGGCCTACCCTGAAGCTTTCTTT. The full variable domain, completed using reference TRBV5-1 and TRBJ1-1, is KAGVTQTPRYLIKTRGQQVTLSCSPISGHRSVSWYQQTPGQGLQFLFEYFSETQRNKGNFPGRFSGRQFSNSRSEMNVSTLELGDSALYLCASSLGQAYPEAFFGQGTRLTVV.

J is TRBJ2-5 and V is TRBV10-3; 10 nucleotides agree with TRBD2. The CDR3 sequence is 15 residues long. V gave up 8 bases and J gave up 4 bases; unmatched junction bases: 10. Germline assignment: CDR1 ENHRY and CDR2 SYGVKD. The CDR3 DNA follows: TGTGCCATCGGGAGGAGCGGGGGGGCCGCAGAGACCCAGTACTTC. Translated, it gives CAIGRSGGAAETQYF.

This clone has just a few counts. V is TRBV10-2 and J is TRBJ1-6; D might be TRBD1 (6 bases). V was clipped by 4 bases and J by 3 bases, with 13 bases between them. Looked up from germline, CDR1 is WSHSY and CDR2 is SAAADI. This CDR3 has 16 amino acids. CDR3 sequence: CASSGQDSYYNSPLHF. CDR3 bases: TGCGCCAGCAGTGGACAGGATTCTTACTATAATTCACCCCTCCACTTT.

The chain combines TRBV6-1 with TRBJ1-2; D is perhaps TRBD1 (5 bases). This CDR3 is built from 15 residues. CDR1 and CDR2 from the germline V gene are MNHNS and SASEGT. The V end was cut by 9 bases, the J end by 2 bases, with 19 bases between. The CDR3 sequence is CASGGGGALNYGYTF. DNA of the CDR3: TGTGCCAGTGGGGGAGGAGGGGCACTGAACTATGGCTACACCTTC.

The genes are TRBV19 and TRBJ2-1; 13 bases align to TRBD2. The CDR3 is 13 amino acids. CDR1 LNHDA and CDR2 SQIVND come from the germline V gene (reference sequence). V shed 10 bases and J 7 bases; nucleotides not matched to a gene: 4. The CDR3 DNA reads as TGTGCCACCCGGACTAGCGGGGGAAATGAGCAGTTCTTC. It codes for CATRTSGGNEQFF.